Below, one T cell receptor beta chain is given with its context. Its specific antigen is unknown. Per-base qualities were not stored, and no clone one base away is much larger. The sample originates from a study of regulatory T cells in long-lasting Graves disease (dated by TCRdb to about 2021). As for the study more broadly: Newly diagnosed Graves' disease patients had taken antithyroid drugs for less than 3 months. This study used TCR sequencing and RNA sequencing of peripheral blood to compare persistent Graves' disease patients against newly diagnosed Graves' disease patients. The study was conducted in China and was registered as a clinical trial. A total of approximately 35 samples underwent TCR sequencing: about 13 from persistent and about 20 from newly diagnosed Graves' disease patients.

The sample's time point label, in plain terms: newly diagnosed GD, antithyroid drugs for less than 3 months. RNA was extracted from PBMCs in TRIzol for both TCR sequencing and RNA sequencing. The diagnosis of Graves' disease followed American Thyroid Association guidelines. Patients for the study were recruited at an endocrinology department in Xi'an, China. From each patient, approximately 9 milliliters of peripheral blood was collected into an EDTA anticoagulant tube. Ficoll Paque Plus density gradient separation was used to isolate PBMCs, and no additional T cell sorting was done. An Agilent 2100 Bioanalyzer and agarose gel were used to check RNA quality, and a NanoDrop 2000 was used to measure RNA concentration. The trim is 11 bases for V and 4 bases for J, with a gap of 26 bases between the germline ends. CDR1 is given as MNHEY and CDR2 as SVGEGT, both from the germline V gene. There are 16 amino acids in the CDR3, from cysteine to phenylalanine inclusive. The kept DNA is CDR3 alone, 48 bases in frame from the first base.

The library was made by multiplex PCR. Instrument on record: Illumina HiSeq 4000. TCR beta libraries were built with iRepertoire HTBI primers and Arm-PCR amplification of CDR3 regions. Before sequencing, the PCR products went through gel purification. The published analysis was carried out like this. Gene usage analysis of CDR3 amino acid clonotypes relied on the 60 or so TRBV and around 14 TRBJ segments identified across samples. Filtered high-quality paired reads were merged into contigs using COPE and FqMerger. BLAST was used to align contigs to the IMGT TRBV, TRBD and TRBJ reference genes, and CDR3 was defined following IMGT. Highly expanded clones were defined as clonotypes with a frequency above 0.1%. Repertoire diversity was measured by Shannon entropy, and V-J evenness by the Gini coefficient. A clonotype was considered public if more than one individual shared it. Using fastp at Q25 and MiXCR, TCRdb reprocessed the public reads and kept productive beta chains. CDR3 protein sequences are deduplicated, and each keeps its most common genes and DNA. Clone size and V and J calls follow TCRdb, not the original study. The sample has hundreds of thousands of distinct CDR3 sequences on record, more than 10% of them singletons. The ten largest clonotypes hold approximately 9% of the sample.

Study-level results and caveats: Persistent Graves' disease patients showed lower TCR Shannon entropy and fewer highly expanded clones than newly diagnosed patients, suggesting clonal expansion. More public clonotypes were shared among persistent patients (roughly 2,700) than among newly diagnosed patients (under 1,000). The authors acknowledged the small sample size as a limitation that may reduce accuracy. Peripheral blood alone was examined, since thyroid tissue, which constituted the primary lesion, could not be accessed. TRBV28, TRBJ1-2 and TRBJ2-5 were preferentially used in persistent disease, while TRBV20-1 and TRBJ2-1 were favored in newly diagnosed disease. Sequencing and analysis were limited to the TCR beta chain.

This sample was shared with a second study, whose subject was T cells in Graves' hyperthyroidism and ophthalmopathy. From that second study: A patient counted as having stable Graves' hyperthyroidism if no progression to ophthalmopathy occurred over 18 months of follow-up. Hyperthyroidism patients were aged 18 to 65 years and newly diagnosed, with disease duration of less than 2 months. Any patient with an uncontrolled infection, another autoimmune disease, pregnancy or lactation was excluded. Diagnoses were based on clinical symptoms, serum thyroxine and TRAb, thyroid ultrasound and orbital computed tomography. The first round of RT-PCR for the TCR CDR3 was performed with the HTBI primer set and the Qiagen OneStep RT-PCR kit. Most expanded thyroid clonotypes (frequency above 0.001) were also detected in blood, suggesting blood repertoires may reflect thyroid immune responses. In cross-validation, a model built on a 13 V-J signature told ophthalmopathy apart from stable hyperthyroidism with about 90% sensitivity and about 81% specificity, and in testing the same model reached 80%/75%. In validation, progression to ophthalmopathy was predicted by the model with around 71% sensitivity and around 76% specificity, a median of roughly six months before onset. To identify TCR V-J signatures that set the groups apart, the researchers used a discovery cohort of 90 to 100 patients, made up of 40 to 45 with Graves' ophthalmopathy and 57 with stable Graves' hyperthyroidism. Prospective prediction of ophthalmopathy was tested in an independent validation cohort consisting of about 20 hyperthyroidism patients and approximately 16 patients who later progressed to ophthalmopathy. The 75 to 100 discovery patients were randomly split 7:3 into training and test sets. In addition, the study compared T-cell repertoires in thyroid tissue and in blood from a handful of Graves' hyperthyroidism patients. Following sampling, methimazole starting at 30 mg daily was given to hyperthyroidism patients, and high-dose intravenous methylprednisolone was given to ophthalmopathy patients. The libraries were constructed in a second round of multiplex PCR and then size-selected and purified. The libraries were sequenced on an Illumina HiSeq2000 using paired-end 100 bp reads. SOAPnuke was used to process the raw data, with reads discarded if the reads contained adapters or uncalled bases, had a mean Phred below 15, or lacked an exact constant-primer or identifier match. COPE v1.2.5 was used to merge the high-quality paired reads, and each unique nucleotide sequence was defined as a clonotype. Clonotypes were aligned to IMGT TRBV, TRBD and TRBJ reference segments using MiTCR v1.1. The analysis included only V-J combinations with a frequency above 0.0001, which together covered around 99% of the repertoires. The TCS score was defined as the ratio of F50 (clonal expansion) to E x V (chaos), calculated using BLOSUM62-based TCRdist between CDR3 peptides within each V-J. Welch's t-statistics and random forest reduced around 520 V-J features to 13, which were used in a naive Bayes classifier (R e1071). Sample size was not statistically predetermined, and blinding of investigators to group allocation was not performed. According to the paper, TCR Vbeta CDR3 sequencing was carried out on some 140 peripheral blood samples, which came from over 40 ophthalmopathy, under 80 hyperthyroidism and about 17 progressor patients.

This TCR derives from a woman younger than 45 with Graves disease. Donor details come from another sample of the same person, matched by shared clones. The starting material was peripheral blood mononuclear cells (PBMCs), obtained at new diagnosis, from a patient treated with antithyroid drugs. The sequence links TRBV6-2 or TRBV6-3 to TRBJ2-5; the D region possibly corresponds to TRBD2 (6 bases align). The CDR3 region: CACYSGAGVWRETQYF. The DNA sequence is TGTGCCTGCTATAGCGGAGCCGGGGTGTGGCGAGAGACCCAGTACTTC.